A single sample gave rise to the 29 T cell receptor beta chains below, sequenced in a study of CD8 T cells in Susac syndrome. Random hexamers were used to reverse transcribe the RNA input (about 0.5 to 1 ug). TCRdb analysed the immunoSEQ multiplex PCR reads with MiXCR anew, one entry per CDR3 protein. Of some 260,000 distinct CDR3 sequences detected, 80% to 95% appear once; the ten largest clones hold approximately 0.07%. Sequenced sample: CD4+ T cells from PBMCs. These receptors originate from a human donor with multiple sclerosis.

Only one count was recorded for this clonotype. The chain combines TRBV19 with TRBJ1-3; D is uncertain. The V end lost 8 bases, the J end lost 1 base, and 15 bases lay between the germline ends. Germline values: CDR1 LNHDA, CDR2 SQIVND (reference sequence). This CDR3 is built from 15 residues. The CDR3 DNA is TGTGCCAGTGGCAGGAGTCCTACTTCTGGAAACACCATATATTTT. As protein: CASGRSPTSGNTIYF. Full variable domain (remainder filled in from reference TRBV19 and TRBJ1-3): DGGITQSPKYLFRKEGQNVTLSCEQNLNHDAMYWYRQDPGQGLRLIYYSQIVNDFQKGDIAEGYSVSREKKESFPLTVTSAQKNPTAFYLCASGRSPTSGNTIYFGEGSWLTVV.

The chain combines TRBV15 with TRBJ2-7, with no clear D. Germline loops: CDR1 LNHNV, CDR2 YYDKDF (reference sequence). The CDR3 sequence is 13 residues long. The V gene lost 1 base and the J gene lost 4 bases, with 8 bases spanning the gap. CDR3 region: CATSRGVGYEQYF. Here the CDR3 DNA reads TGTGCCACCAGCAGAGGAGTAGGGTACGAGCAGTACTTC.

The chain links TRBV6-5 to TRBJ1-4, with TRBD1 as a possible D gene (6 bases). The V and J ends lost 2 bases and 8 bases respectively, with 12 bases between them. The CDR3 loop spans 14 amino acids. Germline V gene lookup returns CDR1 MNHEY and CDR2 SVGAGI. CDR3 residues: CASSYLGGAEKLFF. The DNA of the CDR3 is TGTGCCAGCAGTTACCTCGGGGGGGCAGAAAAACTGTTTTTT.

This chain uses TRBV5-1 with TRBJ1-1, with a possible D match to TRBD1 (5 bases). The CDR3 length is 18 residues. Germline CDR1 reads SGHRS; CDR2 reads YFSETQ. Trimming took off 0 bases at V and 3 bases at J, with 21 bases between the two ends. The CDR3 loop reads CASSLVFRLGGEDTEAFF. CDR3 sequence (DNA): TGCGCCAGCAGCTTGGTTTTTAGGTTGGGGGGGGAGGACACTGAAGCTTTCTTT.

This rearrangement joins TRBV9 to TRBJ2-7; perhaps TRBD2 as D (6 bases). Germline V gene data show CDR1 as SGDLS and CDR2 as YYNGEE. V was shortened by 10 bases and J by 0 bases, with 17 bases between the two germline ends. This CDR3 spans 14 amino acids. CDR3 amino acids: CASEGRGSSYEQYV. CDR3 in DNA: TGTGCCTCAGAGGGGCGGGGCAGCTCCTACGAGCAGTACGTC.

The genes are TRBV7-9 and TRBJ1-1; D perhaps matches TRBD1 (5 bases). This CDR3 has 12 residues. V was shortened by 1 base and J by 8 bases, with 8 bases between the two germline ends. Looked up from germline, CDR1 is SEHNR and CDR2 is FQNEAQ (reference sequence). CDR3 coding DNA: TGTGCCAGCAGCTTAGGGGACCGAGAAGCTTTCTTT. The encoded protein is CASSLGDREAFF.

This clonotype was recorded once. The gene calls are TRBV20-1 and TRBJ2-7; 7 bases are a match to TRBD1. The CDR3 extends over 14 amino acids. The trim removed 6 bases at V and 0 bases at J, leaving 8 bases unmatched. Germline CDR1 reads DFQATT; CDR2 reads SNEGSKA (reference sequence). CDR3 sequence (DNA): TGCAGTGCCCTTAGACAGGGCCACTCCTACGAGCAGTACTTC. It codes for CSALRQGHSYEQYF.

The CDR3 protein is CSAQWRVGPADYTF. In DNA, the CDR3 is TGCAGTGCTCAATGGCGGGTCGGCCCAGCAGACTACACCTTC. The chain has TRBV20-1 and TRBJ1-2; no clear D gene. This CDR3 contains 14 residues. V was trimmed by 5 bases and J by 10 bases, leaving 23 bases between them. The germline V gene has CDR1 DFQATT and CDR2 SNEGSKA (reference sequence).

The V gene is TRBV7-9, the J gene TRBJ1-2; tentatively, D is TRBD1 (6 bases). The CDR3 extends over 15 amino acids. Looked up from germline, CDR1 is SEHNR and CDR2 is FQNEAQ (reference sequence). The ends were cut back, 2 bases at V and 9 bases at J, with 19 bases in the middle. The CDR3 DNA is TGTGCCAGCAGCTTATCGGGACACCGGGTTGAGAGCTACACCTTC. Protein: CASSLSGHRVESYTF.

This clonotype appeared once. The CDR3 protein is CASSASGRRETQYF. The CDR3 region has the DNA TGTGCCAGCAGTGCCTCGGGACGTAGAGAGACCCAGTACTTC. This chain links TRBV6-2 or TRBV6-3 with TRBJ2-5; D tentatively reads TRBD1 or TRBD2 (5 bases each). Trimming shortened V by 5 bases and J by 4 bases, and 14 bases separated the two germline ends. Looked up from germline, CDR1 is MNHEY and CDR2 is SVGEGT. The CDR3 contains 14 residues.

In this sample, this clonotype turned up once. The chain employs TRBV18 and TRBJ1-2, with D unresolved. Trimming removed 4 bases at V and 8 bases at J, with 11 bases between. Germline V gene lookup returns CDR1 KGHSH and CDR2 LQKENI. The CDR3 spans 12 residues. The chain's CDR3 is CASSLGAVGYTF. CDR3 sequence (DNA): TGTGCCAGCTCACTTGGAGCGGTAGGCTACACCTTC. The entire variable domain, with the rest obtained from reference TRBV18 and TRBJ1-2, is as follows: NAGVMQNPRHLVRRRGQEARLRCSPMKGHSHVYWYRQLPEEGLKFMVYLQKENIIDESGMPKERFSAEFPKEGPSILRIQQVVRGDSAAYFCASSLGAVGYTFGSGTRLTVV.

V usage is TRBV30 and J usage is TRBJ2-2; a possible D gene is TRBD2 (5 bases). In germline, CDR1 is GTSNPN, CDR2 SVGIG (reference sequence). Trimming took 2 bases from V and 5 from J, leaving 9 bases between them. The CDR3 is 13 amino acids. The CDR3 nucleotides are TGTGCCTGGAGTCGACTATCAACCGGGGAGCTGTTTTTT. It translates to CAWSRLSTGELFF.

This clonotype has only a few counts. This chain joins TRBV29-1 and TRBJ2-5; D remains unclear. CDR3 length: 12 amino acids. Trimming took 4 bases from V and 5 from J, leaving 11 bases between them. Germline values: CDR1 SQVTM, CDR2 ANQGSEA. CDR3 sequence reads: CSVGATQETQYF. The CDR3 DNA reads as TGCAGCGTTGGCGCTACCCAGGAGACCCAGTACTTC.

The chain carries TRBV7-8 and TRBJ2-5; D possibly uses TRBD1 or TRBD2 (6 bases each). The CDR3 has 21 residues. The germline gives CDR1 SGHVS, CDR2 FQNEAQ. Trimming left V 5 bases short and J 0 bases short, with 31 bases between. The chain's CDR3 is CASSRIPRGLYTGQDQETQYF. CDR3 nucleotide sequence: TGTGCCAGCAGCCGGATTCCGCGGGGCCTTTACACAGGGCAAGACCAAGAGACCCAGTACTTC.

The chain carries TRBV5-4 and TRBJ2-1; 12 bases are shared with TRBD2. CDR1 is SGHNT and CDR2 is YYREEE in the germline V gene (reference sequence). This CDR3 is 15 amino acids long. J gave up 8 bases and V 1 base, and 4 bases lay outside the gene matches. The CDR3 spells CASSLRLAGVYEQFF. The CDR3 DNA is TGTGCCAGCAGCTTGAGACTAGCGGGGGTTTATGAGCAGTTCTTC.

The chain combines TRBV9 with TRBJ2-2; possible D gene TRBD2, 6 bases. In germline, CDR1 is SGDLS, CDR2 YYNGEE. The CDR3 totals 15 residues. Trimming took 2 bases from V and 6 from J, leaving 14 bases between them. The CDR3 here is CASSVGAGPPGELFF. CDR3 sequence (DNA): TGTGCCAGCAGCGTGGGAGCGGGCCCACCCGGGGAGCTGTTTTTT.

The V gene is TRBV2, the J gene TRBJ1-4; D is unclear. Trimming pared 7 bases from V and 7 bases from J, leaving 10 bases between. The CDR3 extends over 12 amino acids. Germline values: CDR1 SNHLY, CDR2 FYNNEI. The CDR3 bases are TGTGCCAGCACCGCGGGGATTGAAAAACTGTTTTTT. Translation: CASTAGIEKLFF.

The chain recombines TRBV29-1 with TRBJ2-3; D not resolved. The CDR3 is 13 amino acids. Germline V gene sequence: CDR1 SQVTM, CDR2 ANQGSEA. Between the trimmed V and J ends, which lost 7 bases and 2 bases, there was a span of 13 bases. The CDR3 loop reads CSASGSYTDTQYF. The CDR3, as DNA: TGCAGCGCCTCCGGGTCGTACACAGATACGCAGTATTTT.

This chain joins TRBV20-1 and TRBJ2-7; 9 nucleotides agree with TRBD2. CDR1 is DFQATT and CDR2 is SNEGSKA in the germline V gene (reference sequence). CDR3 length: 13 residues. V lost 8 bases to trimming and J lost 2 bases; unmatched junction nucleotides: 7. Written as DNA, the CDR3 is TGCAGTTCGTTGACTAGCGGCGCCTACGAGCAGTACTTC. This encodes CSSLTSGAYEQYF.

J is TRBJ2-1 and V is TRBV30; 10 positions match TRBD2. V shed 1 base and J 6 bases; nucleotides not matched to a gene: 12. The CDR3 runs to 17 residues. CDR1 and CDR2 (germline): GTSNPN, SVGIG (reference sequence). The CDR3 DNA follows: TGTGCCTGGAGTGCTGGGGCTAGCGGGAGTTTGGGCAATGAGCAGTTCTTC. This translates into CAWSAGASGSLGNEQFF.

The chain recombines TRBV11-1 with TRBJ2-6; unclear D gene. V was pared by 2 bases and J by 0 bases, with 8 bases between. The CDR3 loop spans 16 amino acids. Germline values: CDR1 SGHAT, CDR2 FQDESV (reference sequence). The CDR3 DNA reads TGTGCCAGCAGCTTATTTTGGGGCTCTGGGGCCAACGTCCTGACTTTC. It translates to CASSLFWGSGANVLTF.

This chain joins TRBV7-9 and TRBJ2-1, with 16 bases matching TRBD2. This CDR3 spans 18 amino acids. J lost 8 bases, V lost 5 bases, and 12 bases had no gene match. CDR1 is SEHNR, CDR2 FQNEAQ, per germline (reference sequence). This chain's CDR3 is CASSPIGTSGRARDEQFF. CDR3 DNA: TGTGCCAGCAGCCCGATCGGGACTAGCGGGAGGGCCAGGGATGAGCAGTTCTTC.

J is TRBJ2-5 and V is TRBV6-2 or TRBV6-3, with D tentatively TRBD2 (5 bases). The germline V gene has CDR1 MNHEY and CDR2 SVGEGT. V was shortened by 6 bases and J by 1 base, with 15 bases between the two germline ends. This CDR3 is built from 15 residues. The CDR3 region has the DNA TGTGCCAGCAGCTCTCCGGGCGGACTCCAAGAGACCCAGTACTTC. This sequence encodes CASSSPGGLQETQYF.

V is TRBV19 and J is TRBJ1-1, with D uncertain. V dropped 0 bases and J dropped 4 bases, with 6 bases sitting between them. The CDR3 contains 13 residues. CDR1 is LNHDA and CDR2 is SQIVND in the germline V gene (reference sequence). The CDR3 spells CASSIDLGTEAFF. The CDR3 DNA reads as TGTGCCAGTAGTATAGACTTGGGCACTGAAGCTTTCTTT.

The chain employs TRBV7-9 and TRBJ2-3; 10 bases fit TRBD2. Germline CDR1 reads SEHNR; CDR2 reads FQNEAQ (reference sequence). The CDR3 sequence is 16 residues long. Trimming took 4 bases from V and 10 from J; bases not matched to a gene: 14. CDR3 sequence: CASSSPTGTSAEAQYF. CDR3 nucleotides: TGTGCCAGCAGCTCTCCGACCGGGACTAGCGCGGAGGCGCAGTATTTT. Full variable domain (remainder filled in from reference TRBV7-9 and TRBJ2-3): DTGVSQNPRHKITKRGQNVTFRCDPISEHNRLYWYRQTLGQGPEFLTYFQNEAQLEKSRLLSDRFSAERPKGSFSTLEIQRTEQGDSAMYLCASSSPTGTSAEAQYFGPGTRLTVL.

The chain couples TRBV7-6 to TRBJ2-3; 9 nucleotides agree with TRBD2. The ends lost 5 bases at V and 3 bases at J; junction bases unmatched: 9. Germline V lookup: CDR1 SGHVS, CDR2 FNYEAQ. The CDR3 totals 16 residues. Here the CDR3 reads CASSPAGGGKTDTQYF. The CDR3 region has the DNA TGTGCCAGCAGCCCGGCGGGGGGGGGAAAGACAGATACGCAGTATTTT.

The chain couples TRBV4-1 to TRBJ1-5; D is unresolved. The germline V gene encodes CDR1 MGHRA and CDR2 YSYEKL. The CDR3 is 14 amino acids. V lost 2 bases and J lost 4, with 9 bases in between. The CDR3 protein is CASSQPPGNQPQHF. CDR3 sequence (DNA): TGCGCCAGCAGCCAACCACCGGGGAATCAGCCCCAGCATTTT.

This chain links TRBV7-3 with TRBJ1-2, with unresolved D. The V end lost 1 base, the J end lost 2 bases, and 11 bases lay between the germline ends. CDR1 SGHTA and CDR2 FQGTGA come from the germline V gene. The CDR3 spans 15 residues. As DNA, the CDR3 is TGTGCCAGCAGCTTAAACGGCGGCCAGAACTATGGCTACACCTTC. It encodes CASSLNGGQNYGYTF.

The CDR3 sequence: CASSGTEETQYF. The CDR3 coding sequence is TGTGCCAGCAGTGGGACGGAAGAGACCCAGTACTTC. V usage is TRBV6-2 or TRBV6-3 and J usage is TRBJ2-5; perhaps D is TRBD1 or TRBD2 (5 bases each). V gave up 5 bases and J gave up 3 bases, with 7 bases separating them. Germline CDR1 is MNHEY and CDR2 is SVGEGT. The CDR3 consists of 12 residues.